A selection of T cell receptor beta chains follows, all from one sample in a study of human T cells and chemical hapten exposure. TCRdb reprocessed the RACE reads via MiXCR and lists one record per CDR3 protein. The data hold under 100,000 distinct CDR3 sequences, with 10% to 14% observed a single time. Material: whole blood, obtained in connection with sensitization to the hapten diphenylcyclopropenone (DPC). The receptor set was obtained from a woman aged 50 to 60 with alopecia areata. Some clones in this sample may be carry-over from other donors' samples. The CDR3 runs from the conserved cysteine through the conserved F or W. Each record gives: clone size, V gene, D gene, J gene, CDR3 protein, CDR3 DNA. The D gene is left open where the match is weak. Only part of the rows carry a size: once, few, many, or a class if the clone is expanded.

size: -
V: TRBV11-2
D: -
J: TRBJ2-1
CDR3: CASSQVGSRSSYNEQFF
DNA: TGTGCCAGCAGCCAGGTCGGCTCACGAAGCTCCTACAATGAGCAGTTCTTC

size: many
V: TRBV7-6
D: -
J: TRBJ2-3
CDR3: CASSQRRTDTQYF
DNA: TGTGCCAGCAGTCAGAGGCGCACAGATACGCAGTATTTT

size: few
V: TRBV28
D: -
J: TRBJ1-1
CDR3: CASSLSGTRLSRKNTEAFF
DNA: TGTGCCAGCAGTTTATCCGGAACCCGTCTATCTCGAAAGAACACTGAAGCTTTCTTT

size: few
V: TRBV3-1
D: TRBD2
J: TRBJ2-3
CDR3: CASRPRLAGGSTDTQYF
DNA: TGTGCCAGCAGGCCTAGACTAGCGGGAGGTTCAACAGATACGCAGTATTTT

size: -
V: TRBV5-3
D: -
J: TRBJ1-5
CDR3: CARSPRLPRGEGNQPQHF
DNA: TGTGCCAGAAGCCCCCGCCTTCCCAGGGGAGAAGGCAATCAGCCCCAGCATTTT

size: -
V: TRBV29-1
D: TRBD2
J: TRBJ2-3
CDR3: CSGGLAGQRDTQYF
DNA: TGCAGCGGGGGACTAGCGGGACAGAGAGATACGCAGTATTTT

size: -
V: TRBV6-5
D: TRBD2
J: TRBJ2-2
CDR3: CASSWTSGYANTGELFF
DNA: TGTGCCAGCAGTTGGACTAGCGGGTACGCGAACACCGGGGAGCTGTTTTTT

size: -
V: TRBV3-1
D: TRBD2
J: TRBJ2-5
CDR3: CASSQEKGLAGRETQYF
DNA: TGTGCCAGCAGCCAAGAGAAGGGACTAGCGGGGCGAGAGACCCAGTACTTC

size: few
V: TRBV7-2
D: -
J: TRBJ1-2
CDR3: CASSFTGSYGYTF
DNA: TGTGCCAGCAGCTTTACAGGGAGTTATGGCTACACCTTC

size: -
V: TRBV29-1
D: TRBD1
J: TRBJ1-3
CDR3: CSVEDWQGAGNTIYF
DNA: TGCAGCGTTGAAGATTGGCAGGGGGCTGGAAACACCATATATTTT

size: many
V: TRBV28
D: -
J: TRBJ1-4
CDR3: CASSHGRANEKLFF
DNA: TGTGCCAGCAGCCACGGACGGGCTAATGAAAAACTGTTTTTT

size: many
V: TRBV5-1
D: TRBD2
J: TRBJ2-3
CDR3: CASRLAGADTQYF
DNA: TGCGCCAGCCGACTAGCGGGGGCAGATACGCAGTATTTT

size: -
V: TRBV12-1
D: -
J: TRBJ2-7
CDR3: CASSLGAGEFHEQYF
DNA: TGTGCCAGCAGCCTCGGAGCGGGAGAGTTCCACGAGCAGTACTTC

size: -
V: TRBV7-9
D: -
J: TRBJ2-3
CDR3: CASSSIPLKGTDTQYF
DNA: TGTGCCAGCAGCTCCATCCCCTTGAAAGGCACAGATACGCAGTATTTT

size: -
V: TRBV25-1
D: TRBD1
J: TRBJ1-1
CDR3: CASSGRGQRGTEAFF
DNA: TGTGCCAGCAGTGGAAGGGGGCAGAGAGGAACTGAAGCTTTCTTT

size: few
V: TRBV7-2
D: -
J: TRBJ1-2
CDR3: CASSLGASPGGYTF
DNA: TGTGCCAGCAGCTTAGGGGCGTCGCCGGGTGGCTACACCTTC

size: -
V: TRBV7-8
D: -
J: TRBJ2-1
CDR3: CASSLGGPNEQFF
DNA: TGTGCCAGCAGCTTAGGGGGTCCCAATGAGCAGTTCTTC

size: -
V: TRBV7-2
D: -
J: TRBJ2-3
CDR3: CASSNSVRAPDTQYF
DNA: TGTGCCAGCAGCAATAGCGTGAGGGCCCCAGATACGCAGTATTTT

size: many
V: TRBV30
D: TRBD2
J: TRBJ2-5
CDR3: CAWSGTSGRGETQYF
DNA: TGTGCCTGGAGTGGGACTAGCGGGAGAGGTGAGACCCAGTACTTC

size: few
V: TRBV7-2
D: TRBD1
J: TRBJ1-4
CDR3: CASSRQGAGEKLFF
DNA: TGTGCCAGCAGCCGACAGGGAGCGGGTGAAAAACTGTTTTTT

size: many
V: TRBV24-1
D: -
J: TRBJ2-2
CDR3: CATSDLWGGELFF
DNA: TGTGCCACCAGTGATTTGTGGGGCGGGGAGCTGTTTTTT

size: many
V: TRBV7-9
D: -
J: TRBJ1-4
CDR3: CASSQLTTNEKLFF
DNA: TGTGCCAGCAGTCAGCTGACAACTAATGAAAAACTGTTTTTT

size: -
V: TRBV7-3
D: TRBD2
J: TRBJ2-2
CDR3: CASSPLGGRATGELFF
DNA: TGTGCCAGCAGCCCACTTGGCGGGAGGGCCACCGGGGAGCTGTTTTTT

size: many
V: TRBV5-1
D: -
J: TRBJ1-3
CDR3: CASSLGSSGNTIYF
DNA: TGCGCCAGCAGCTTGGGTAGCTCTGGAAACACCATATATTTT

size: few
V: TRBV29-1
D: -
J: TRBJ1-4
CDR3: CSASGPYNEKLFF
DNA: TGCAGCGCCTCAGGGCCCTATAATGAAAAACTGTTTTTT

size: many
V: TRBV20-1
D: -
J: TRBJ1-1
CDR3: CSAQGPLLNTEAFF
DNA: TGCAGTGCTCAGGGGCCCCTCTTGAACACTGAAGCTTTCTTT

size: many
V: TRBV11-3
D: -
J: TRBJ1-1
CDR3: CASSLRGVATEAFF
DNA: TGTGCCAGCAGCTTGAGAGGGGTAGCCACTGAAGCTTTCTTT

size: many
V: TRBV20-1
D: -
J: TRBJ2-3
CDR3: CSASTAPASTDTQYF
DNA: TGCAGTGCTTCGACAGCTCCCGCGAGCACAGATACGCAGTATTTT

size: -
V: TRBV20-1
D: TRBD1
J: TRBJ1-1
CDR3: CSAPQGTEAFF
DNA: TGCAGTGCCCCACAGGGGACTGAAGCTTTCTTT

size: few
V: TRBV12-5
D: -
J: TRBJ2-7
CDR3: CASGTLAPTTRKYF
DNA: TGTGCTAGTGGTACCCTAGCGCCTACGACTCGCAAGTACTTC

size: -
V: TRBV30
D: TRBD2
J: TRBJ2-2
CDR3: CAWRPGLGIGNTGELFF
DNA: TGTGCCTGGAGGCCCGGACTAGGCATAGGAAACACCGGGGAGCTGTTTTTT

size: -
V: TRBV14
D: -
J: TRBJ2-7
CDR3: CASSTLGYEQYF
DNA: TGTGCCAGCAGCACACTGGGGTACGAGCAGTACTTC

size: -
V: TRBV18
D: -
J: TRBJ2-3
CDR3: CASSQTSSTDTQYF
DNA: TGTGCCAGCTCCCAGACTAGTAGCACAGATACGCAGTATTTT

size: many
V: TRBV3-1
D: -
J: TRBJ2-3
CDR3: CASSRQTDTQYF
DNA: TGTGCCAGCAGCCGGCAGACAGATACGCAGTATTTT

size: -
V: TRBV6-1
D: -
J: TRBJ2-7
CDR3: CASSPTDYEQYF
DNA: TGTGCCAGCAGTCCTACAGACTACGAGCAGTACTTC

size: -
V: TRBV18
D: -
J: TRBJ2-1
CDR3: CASSPPGSVSNEQFF
DNA: TGTGCCAGCTCACCACCGGGGTCCGTTTCCAATGAGCAGTTCTTC

size: -
V: TRBV29-1
D: TRBD1
J: TRBJ2-7
CDR3: CGVAGTGGRQYF
DNA: TGCGGCGTCGCCGGGACAGGGGGCAGGCAGTACTTC

size: -
V: TRBV29-1
D: -
J: TRBJ1-5
CDR3: CSVVGGDNQPQHF
DNA: TGCAGCGTTGTGGGCGGTGACAATCAGCCCCAGCATTTT

size: many
V: TRBV6-5
D: -
J: TRBJ1-2
CDR3: CASSSRTGNYGYTF
DNA: TGTGCCAGCAGTTCCCGGACGGGGAACTATGGCTACACCTTC

size: many
V: TRBV7-2
D: -
J: TRBJ1-6
CDR3: CASSLSLAVSSYNSPLHF
DNA: TGTGCCAGCAGCTTATCCCTCGCCGTCAGCTCCTATAATTCACCCCTCCACTTT

size: many
V: TRBV29-1
D: TRBD1
J: TRBJ2-5
CDR3: CSAGTGKETQYF
DNA: TGCAGCGCTGGGACAGGAAAGGAGACCCAGTACTTC

size: many
V: TRBV5-5
D: -
J: TRBJ2-1
CDR3: CASSPNRLPWGNEQFF
DNA: TGTGCCAGCAGCCCTAATCGCCTCCCCTGGGGCAATGAGCAGTTCTTC

size: -
V: TRBV29-1
D: TRBD2
J: TRBJ2-1
CDR3: CSVGPSGTEQFF
DNA: TGCAGCGTTGGGCCTAGCGGGACGGAGCAGTTCTTC

size: many
V: TRBV19
D: TRBD2
J: TRBJ2-1
CDR3: CASSIARGLASEQFF
DNA: TGTGCCAGTAGTATAGCGAGGGGACTAGCGAGCGAGCAGTTCTTC

size: many
V: TRBV10-2
D: -
J: TRBJ2-7
CDR3: CASRWGREYEQYF
DNA: TGCGCCAGCAGGTGGGGCCGGGAGTACGAGCAGTACTTC

size: many
V: TRBV5-4
D: TRBD2
J: TRBJ2-7
CDR3: CASSLELAGAEQYF
DNA: TGTGCCAGCAGCTTGGAACTAGCGGGAGCCGAGCAGTACTTC

size: many
V: TRBV28
D: -
J: TRBJ2-3
CDR3: CASSSPHEADTDTQYF
DNA: TGTGCCAGCAGTTCCCCCCATGAGGCCGACACAGATACGCAGTATTTT

size: -
V: TRBV12-3/TRBV12-4
D: -
J: TRBJ2-1
CDR3: CASTMIRDEQFF
DNA: TGTGCCAGCACTATGATCAGGGATGAGCAGTTCTTC

size: -
V: TRBV28
D: -
J: TRBJ1-6
CDR3: CASGAREPLHF
DNA: TGTGCCTCCGGGGCTCGGGAACCCCTCCACTTT

size: -
V: TRBV2
D: TRBD1
J: TRBJ2-7
CDR3: CASRGQGTYEQYF
DNA: TGTGCCAGCAGAGGACAGGGAACCTACGAGCAGTACTTC

size: many
V: TRBV5-4
D: -
J: TRBJ1-1
CDR3: CASSLKGGGTEAFF
DNA: TGTGCCAGCAGCTTGAAAGGGGGTGGCACTGAAGCTTTCTTT

size: few
V: TRBV11-2
D: -
J: TRBJ1-5
CDR3: CASSLGRVESQHF
DNA: TGTGCCAGCAGCTTAGGTCGGGTGGAGTCCCAGCATTTT

size: many
V: TRBV29-1
D: -
J: TRBJ1-2
CDR3: CSVEGGFYGYTF
DNA: TGCAGCGTTGAAGGAGGATTCTATGGCTACACCTTC

size: -
V: TRBV2
D: -
J: TRBJ1-6
CDR3: CASSVRALDSPLHF
DNA: TGTGCCAGCAGTGTCCGGGCGCTGGATTCACCCCTCCACTTT

size: many
V: TRBV28
D: TRBD1
J: TRBJ1-2
CDR3: CASRAGTGSGYTF
DNA: TGTGCCAGCAGGGCTGGGACAGGCTCTGGCTACACCTTC